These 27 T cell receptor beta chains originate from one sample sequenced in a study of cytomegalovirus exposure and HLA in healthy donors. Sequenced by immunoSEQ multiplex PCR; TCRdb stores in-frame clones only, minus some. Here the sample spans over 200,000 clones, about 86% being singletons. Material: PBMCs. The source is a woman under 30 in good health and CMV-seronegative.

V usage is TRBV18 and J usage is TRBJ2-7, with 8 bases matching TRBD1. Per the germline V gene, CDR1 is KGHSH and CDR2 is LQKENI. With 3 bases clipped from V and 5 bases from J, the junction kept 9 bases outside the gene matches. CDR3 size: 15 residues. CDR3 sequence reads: CASSPRTGTFNEQYF. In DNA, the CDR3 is TGTGCCAGCTCACCCAGGACAGGGACGTTCAACGAGCAGTACTTC.

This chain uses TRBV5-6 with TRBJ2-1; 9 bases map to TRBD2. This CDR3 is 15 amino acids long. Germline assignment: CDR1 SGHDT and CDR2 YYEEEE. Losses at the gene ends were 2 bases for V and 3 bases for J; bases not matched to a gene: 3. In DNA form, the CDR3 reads TGTGCCAGCAGCTTAGCGGGAGGATTCTACAATGAGCAGTTCTTC. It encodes CASSLAGGFYNEQFF.

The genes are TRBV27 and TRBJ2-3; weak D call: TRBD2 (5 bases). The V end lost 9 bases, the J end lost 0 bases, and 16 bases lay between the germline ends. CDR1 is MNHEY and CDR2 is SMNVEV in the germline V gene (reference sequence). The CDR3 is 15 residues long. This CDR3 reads CASNGIGSSTDTQYF. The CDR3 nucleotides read TGTGCCAGTAACGGGATCGGCTCTAGCACAGATACGCAGTATTTT.

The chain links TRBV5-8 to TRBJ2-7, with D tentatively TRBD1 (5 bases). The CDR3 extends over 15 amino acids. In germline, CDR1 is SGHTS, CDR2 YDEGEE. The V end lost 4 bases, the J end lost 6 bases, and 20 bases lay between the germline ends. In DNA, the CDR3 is TGTGCCAGCAGCACTGGGTTCAGGGTTTCGTTCGAGCAGTACTTC. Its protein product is CASSTGFRVSFEQYF.

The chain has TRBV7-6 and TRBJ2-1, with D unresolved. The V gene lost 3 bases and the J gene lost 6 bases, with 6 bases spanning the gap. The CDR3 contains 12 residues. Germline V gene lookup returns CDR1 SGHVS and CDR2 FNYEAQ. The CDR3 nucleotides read TGTGCCAGCAGCTTCGAGATCAATGAGCAGTTCTTC. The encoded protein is CASSFEINEQFF.

CDR3 nucleotides: TGTGCCATCAGTGCTGGACTGTCATGGTTGTACGAGCAGTACTTC. Translating it yields CAISAGLSWLYEQYF. The rearrangement links TRBV10-3 to TRBJ2-7; tentative D call: TRBD2 (5 bases). The CDR3 consists of 15 residues. Germline CDR1 and CDR2: ENHRY and SYGVKD. V lost 4 bases to trimming and J lost 4 bases, with 17 bases between them.

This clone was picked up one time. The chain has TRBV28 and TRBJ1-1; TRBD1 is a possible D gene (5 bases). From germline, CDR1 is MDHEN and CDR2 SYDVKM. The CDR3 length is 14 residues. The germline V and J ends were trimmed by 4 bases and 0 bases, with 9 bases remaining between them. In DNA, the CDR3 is TGTGCCAGCAGTTCTGCAGGGTTGAACACTGAAGCTTTCTTT. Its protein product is CASSSAGLNTEAFF.

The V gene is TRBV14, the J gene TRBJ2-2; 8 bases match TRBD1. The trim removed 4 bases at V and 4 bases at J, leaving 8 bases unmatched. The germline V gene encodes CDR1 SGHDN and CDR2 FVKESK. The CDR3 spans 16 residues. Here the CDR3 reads CASSPDRARGTGELFF. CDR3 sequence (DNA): TGTGCCAGCAGCCCGGACAGGGCAAGAGGCACCGGGGAGCTGTTTTTT.

The CDR3 spells CASTQRGGHSYNEQFF. The CDR3 coding sequence is TGTGCCAGTACTCAGCGTGGAGGCCACTCCTACAATGAGCAGTTCTTC. The gene calls are TRBV19 and TRBJ2-1; D might be TRBD2 (5 bases). Germline CDR1 and CDR2: LNHDA and SQIVND (reference sequence). The CDR3 spans 16 residues. V lost 7 bases to trimming and J lost 0 bases, with 16 bases between them.

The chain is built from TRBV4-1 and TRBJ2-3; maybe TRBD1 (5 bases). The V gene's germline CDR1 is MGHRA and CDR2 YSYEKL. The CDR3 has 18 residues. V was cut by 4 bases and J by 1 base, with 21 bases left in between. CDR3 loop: CASSLGEASEIRTDTQYF. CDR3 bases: TGCGCCAGCAGCCTAGGGGAAGCGTCGGAAATCCGCACAGATACGCAGTATTTT.

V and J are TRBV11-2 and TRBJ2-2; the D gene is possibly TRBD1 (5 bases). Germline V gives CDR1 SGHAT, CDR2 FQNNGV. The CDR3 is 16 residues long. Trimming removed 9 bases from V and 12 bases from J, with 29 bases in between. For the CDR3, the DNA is TGTGCCAGTCGTTCAATCGGGCGGTCAGACAGCCCAAAGCTGTTTTTT. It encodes CASRSIGRSDSPKLFF.

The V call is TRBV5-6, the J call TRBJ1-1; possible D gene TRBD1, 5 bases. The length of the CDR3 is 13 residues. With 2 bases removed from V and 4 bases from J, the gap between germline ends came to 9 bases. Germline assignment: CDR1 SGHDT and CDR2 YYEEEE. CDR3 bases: TGTGCCAGCAGCTTTGGGGCACCCACTGAAGCTTTCTTT. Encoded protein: CASSFGAPTEAFF.

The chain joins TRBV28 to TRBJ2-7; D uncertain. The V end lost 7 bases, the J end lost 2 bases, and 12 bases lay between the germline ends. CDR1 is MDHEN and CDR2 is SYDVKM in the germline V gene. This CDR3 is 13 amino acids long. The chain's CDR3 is CASTVPHTYEQYF. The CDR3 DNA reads TGTGCCAGCACAGTGCCGCATACCTACGAGCAGTACTTC.

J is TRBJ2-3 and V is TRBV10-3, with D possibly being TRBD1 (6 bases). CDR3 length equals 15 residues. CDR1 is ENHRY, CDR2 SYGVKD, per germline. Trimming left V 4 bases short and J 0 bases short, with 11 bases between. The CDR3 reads CAISGIDRSTDTQYF. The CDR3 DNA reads TGTGCCATCAGTGGGATCGACAGGAGCACAGATACGCAGTATTTT.

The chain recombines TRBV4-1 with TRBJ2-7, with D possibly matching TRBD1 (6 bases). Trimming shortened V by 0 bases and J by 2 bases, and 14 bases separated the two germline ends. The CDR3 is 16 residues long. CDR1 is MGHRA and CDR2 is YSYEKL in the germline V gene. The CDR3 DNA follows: TGCGCCAGCAGCCAAGATCCCACAGGGATCCCCTACGAGCAGTACTTC. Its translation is CASSQDPTGIPYEQYF.

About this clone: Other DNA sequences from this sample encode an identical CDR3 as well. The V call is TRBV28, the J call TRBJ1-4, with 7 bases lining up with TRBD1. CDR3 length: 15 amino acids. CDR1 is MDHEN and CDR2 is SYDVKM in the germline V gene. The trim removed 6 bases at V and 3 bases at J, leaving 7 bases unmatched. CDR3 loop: CASSLDRAANEKLFF. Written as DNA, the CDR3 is TGTGCCAGCAGCTTAGACAGGGCCGCTAATGAAAAACTGTTTTTT.

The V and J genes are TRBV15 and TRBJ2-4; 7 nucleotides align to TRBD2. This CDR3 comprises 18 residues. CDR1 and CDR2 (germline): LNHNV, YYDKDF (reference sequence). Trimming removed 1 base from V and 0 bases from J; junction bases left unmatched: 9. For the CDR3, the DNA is TGTGCCACCAGCAGAGTCCTTACGGGAGGTTCAGCCAAAAACATTCAGTACTTC. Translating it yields CATSRVLTGGSAKNIQYF.

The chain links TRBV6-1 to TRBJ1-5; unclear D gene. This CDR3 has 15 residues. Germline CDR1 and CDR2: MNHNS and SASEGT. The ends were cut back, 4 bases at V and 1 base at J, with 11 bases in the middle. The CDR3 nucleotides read TGTGCCAGCAGTGCTTATGGGCAAAGCAATCAGCCCCAGCATTTT. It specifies CASSAYGQSNQPQHF.

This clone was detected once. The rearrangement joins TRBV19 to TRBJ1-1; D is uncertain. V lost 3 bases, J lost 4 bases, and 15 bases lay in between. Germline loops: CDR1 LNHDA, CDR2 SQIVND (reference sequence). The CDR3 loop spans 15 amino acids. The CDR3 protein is CASSIVQTPSTEAFF. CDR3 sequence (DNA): TGTGCCAGTAGTATCGTCCAGACGCCTAGCACTGAAGCTTTCTTT.

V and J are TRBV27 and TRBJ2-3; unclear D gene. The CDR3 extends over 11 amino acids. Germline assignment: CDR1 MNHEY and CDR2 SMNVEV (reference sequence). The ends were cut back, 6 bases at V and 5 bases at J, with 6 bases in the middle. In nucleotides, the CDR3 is TGTGCCAGCAGCGGGTTAGATACGCAGTATTTT. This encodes CASSGLDTQYF.

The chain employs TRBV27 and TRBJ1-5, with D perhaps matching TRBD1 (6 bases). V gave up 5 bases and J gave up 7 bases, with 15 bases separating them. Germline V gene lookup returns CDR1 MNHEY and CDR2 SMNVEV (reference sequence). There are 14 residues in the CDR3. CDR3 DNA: TGTGCCAGCAGTGAATCACCAGGGGTCCAGCCCCAGCATTTT. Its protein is CASSESPGVQPQHF.

In DNA, the CDR3 is TGTGCCAGCAATGTGGGACTAGCGGGGTACGAGCAGTACTTC. This codes for CASNVGLAGYEQYF. The rearrangement links TRBV28 to TRBJ2-7; 13 nucleotides agree with TRBD2. CDR3 size: 14 residues. J was trimmed by 4 bases and V by 7 bases; bases with no gene match: 4. Germline lookup yields CDR1 MDHEN and CDR2 SYDVKM.

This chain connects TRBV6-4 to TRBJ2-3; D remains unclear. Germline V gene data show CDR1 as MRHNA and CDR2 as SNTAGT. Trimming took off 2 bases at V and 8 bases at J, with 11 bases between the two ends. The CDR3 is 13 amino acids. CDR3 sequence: CASSDAPTGTQYF. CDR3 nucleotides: TGTGCCAGCAGTGACGCTCCGACTGGTACGCAGTATTTT.

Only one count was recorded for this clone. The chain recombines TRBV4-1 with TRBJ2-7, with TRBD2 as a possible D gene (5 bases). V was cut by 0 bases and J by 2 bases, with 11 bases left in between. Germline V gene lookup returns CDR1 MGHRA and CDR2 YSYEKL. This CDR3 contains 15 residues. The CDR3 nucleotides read TGCGCCAGCAGCCAAGAGGGAGCTTCGGCCTACGAGCAGTACTTC. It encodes CASSQEGASAYEQYF.

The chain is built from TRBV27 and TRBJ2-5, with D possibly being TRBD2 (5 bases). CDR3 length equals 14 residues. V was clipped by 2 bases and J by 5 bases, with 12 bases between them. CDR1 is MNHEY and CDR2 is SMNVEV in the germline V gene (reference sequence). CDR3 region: CASSLHGESETQYF. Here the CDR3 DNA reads TGTGCCAGCAGTTTACACGGGGAAAGTGAGACCCAGTACTTC.

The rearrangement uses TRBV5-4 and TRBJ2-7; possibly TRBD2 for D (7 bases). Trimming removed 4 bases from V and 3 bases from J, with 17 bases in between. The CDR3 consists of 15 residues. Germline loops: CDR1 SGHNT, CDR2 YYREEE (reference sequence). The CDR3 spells CASSGGGAGLYEQYF. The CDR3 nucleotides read TGTGCCAGCAGCGGGGGGGGCGCTGGACTCTACGAGCAGTACTTC.

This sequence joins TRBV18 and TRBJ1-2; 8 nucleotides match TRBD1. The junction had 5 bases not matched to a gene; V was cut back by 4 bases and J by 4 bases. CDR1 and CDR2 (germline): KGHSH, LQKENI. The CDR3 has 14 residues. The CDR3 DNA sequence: TGTGCCAGCTCACAGGCAGGGGGCAGCTATGGCTACACCTTC. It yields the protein CASSQAGGSYGYTF.